Listed here are 24 T cell receptor beta chains from one sample, sequenced in a study of OX40 agonist ivuxolimab in advanced cancers. Sequencing used immunoSEQ multiplex PCR; TCRdb keeps in-frame clones, though not all of them. Altogether fewer than 85,000 clones are present, over 65% being singletons, with the ten largest covering approximately 0.78%. This sample comprised CD4+ or CD8+ T cells sorted from blood, obtained in a trial of the OX40 agonist ivuxolimab. The source of these receptors is an adult with an advanced solid tumor such as melanoma, head and neck, liver or kidney cancer.

This chain uses TRBV19 with TRBJ2-5; D may match TRBD1 or TRBD2 (6 bases each). Germline assignment: CDR1 LNHDA and CDR2 SQIVND (reference sequence). V lost 4 bases to trimming and J lost 4 bases, with 13 bases between them. The CDR3 runs to 14 residues. CDR3 region: CASSTRRGRETQYF. DNA of the CDR3: TGTGCCAGTAGTACCCGACGGGGGCGAGAGACCCAGTACTTC. The entire variable domain, with the rest obtained from reference TRBV19 and TRBJ2-5, is as follows: DGGITQSPKYLFRKEGQNVTLSCEQNLNHDAMYWYRQDPGQGLRLIYYSQIVNDFQKGDIAEGYSVSREKKESFPLTVTSAQKNPTAFYLCASSTRRGRETQYFGPGTRLLVL.

This clone was seen more than once but under ten times. This chain joins TRBV7-9 and TRBJ2-2; D gene uncertain. This CDR3 contains 15 residues. The germline CDR1 and CDR2 sequences are SEHNR and FQNEAQ (reference sequence). V was pared by 8 bases and J by 1 base, with 14 bases between. The chain's CDR3 is CASLSSWRNTGELFF. The CDR3 nucleotides read TGTGCCAGCCTCTCTTCTTGGAGGAACACCGGGGAGCTGTTTTTT.

V usage is TRBV6-1 and J usage is TRBJ2-7, with D possibly matching TRBD1 (5 bases). Germline lookup yields CDR1 MNHNS and CDR2 SASEGT. The CDR3 spans 13 residues. V lost 7 bases to trimming and J lost 0 bases, with 10 bases between them. The CDR3 sequence: CASTLTDSYEQYF. The CDR3 DNA follows: TGTGCCAGCACCCTGACAGACTCCTACGAGCAGTACTTC.

This chain joins TRBV27 and TRBJ1-2, with D possibly TRBD1 on 6 matching bases. The length of the CDR3 is 14 residues. Germline V gene data show CDR1 as MNHEY and CDR2 as SMNVEV (reference sequence). V shed 2 bases and J shed 3 bases, with 10 bases lying between them. In nucleotides, the CDR3 is TGTGCCAGCAGTTTAACAGGGCGAGACTATGGCTACACCTTC. The encoded protein is CASSLTGRDYGYTF.

The chain is built from TRBV7-2 and TRBJ2-2; D possibly uses TRBD1 or TRBD2 (6 bases each). Germline-derived CDR1 and CDR2 are SGHTA and FQGNSA. This CDR3 spans 16 amino acids. V lost 3 bases and J lost 4, with 15 bases in between. DNA for the CDR3: TGTGCCAGCAGCTTGGGGGGCCTCCTTACCACCGGGGAGCTGTTTTTT. This sequence encodes CASSLGGLLTTGELFF.

The gene calls are TRBV6-5 and TRBJ1-2; 9 positions agree with TRBD1. The CDR3 runs 14 residues. V dropped 0 bases and J dropped 7; count of bases not matched to a gene: 3. Germline V lookup: CDR1 MNHEY, CDR2 SVGAGI. CDR3 residues: CASSYSRTGVGYTF. CDR3 nucleotide sequence: TGTGCCAGCAGTTACTCAAGGACAGGGGTTGGCTACACCTTC.

The chain joins TRBV11-2 to TRBJ2-7; TRBD2 is a possible D gene (7 bases). V gave up 1 base and J gave up 4 bases, with 11 bases separating them. The CDR3 is made up of 14 amino acids. Germline-derived CDR1 and CDR2 are SGHAT and FQNNGV. CDR3 amino acids: CASSLGEGGYEQYF. The CDR3 DNA reads as TGTGCCAGCAGCTTAGGGGAGGGGGGGTACGAGCAGTACTTC.

V is TRBV5-1 and J is TRBJ1-6; D possibly corresponds to TRBD1 (5 bases). There are 15 residues in the CDR3. In germline, CDR1 is SGHRS, CDR2 YFSETQ. V lost 1 base and J 8 bases, leaving 13 bases between the germline ends. The CDR3 coding sequence is TGCGCCAGCAGCTTGTACCAGGGATCATATTCACCCCTCCACTTT. Residues: CASSLYQGSYSPLHF. Variable domain in full (rest from reference TRBV5-1 and TRBJ1-6): KAGVTQTPRYLIKTRGQQVTLSCSPISGHRSVSWYQQTPGQGLQFLFEYFSETQRNKGNFPGRFSGRQFSNSRSEMNVSTLELGDSALYLCASSLYQGSYSPLHFGNGTRLTVT.

The chain combines TRBV5-1 with TRBJ1-1, with 9 nucleotides matching TRBD1. V lost 4 bases and J lost 4; bases outside the gene matches: 5. CDR3 length equals 14 residues. CDR1 and CDR2 from the germline V gene are SGHRS and YFSETQ. The CDR3 region is CASSDRDRVTEAFF. CDR3 DNA sequence: TGCGCCAGCAGCGACCGGGACAGGGTCACTGAAGCTTTCTTT.

This clone occurred once. The chain couples TRBV5-5 to TRBJ2-7; 11 bases align to TRBD2. This CDR3 is built from 14 residues. Germline CDR1 and CDR2: SGHKS and YYEKEE (reference sequence). J gave up 4 bases and V 4 bases, and 4 bases lay outside the gene matches. CDR3 amino acids: CASSLGTSGYEQYF. In DNA, the CDR3 is TGTGCCAGCAGCCTCGGGACTAGCGGATACGAGCAGTACTTC.

This chain uses TRBV7-3 with TRBJ2-7; D possibly corresponds to TRBD1 (5 bases). The CDR3 covers 12 residues. CDR1 and CDR2 (germline): SGHTA, FQGTGA. Trimming removed 2 bases at V and 3 bases at J, with 5 bases between. The CDR3, as DNA: TGTGCCAGCAGCTTACAGGGCTACGAGCAGTACTTC. Its translation: CASSLQGYEQYF.

In its sample, this clone was seen many times. This sequence joins TRBV13 and TRBJ1-2, with no clear D. Germline CDR1 and CDR2: PRHDT and FYEKMQ (reference sequence). Trimming cost V 1 base and J 4 bases, with 7 bases left between them. This CDR3 is built from 13 residues. The CDR3 region is CASSLASGYGYTF. In nucleotides, the CDR3 is TGTGCCAGCAGCTTAGCGTCGGGCTATGGCTACACCTTC. Full variable domain (outside the CDR3, taken from reference TRBV13 and TRBJ1-2): AAGVIQSPRHLIKEKRETATLKCYPIPRHDTVYWYQQGPGQDPQFLISFYEKMQSDKGSIPDRFSAQQFSDYHSELNMSSLELGDSALYFCASSLASGYGYTFGSGTRLTVV.

J is TRBJ1-1 and V is TRBV18; 7 positions match TRBD1. CDR3 size: 15 residues. The germline V gene has CDR1 KGHSH and CDR2 LQKENI. J gave up 5 bases and V 5 bases, and 11 bases lay outside the gene matches. As DNA, the CDR3 is TGTGCCAGCTCAATGTCTGAGGCCAGGGGGACTGAAGCTTTCTTT. Amino acids: CASSMSEARGTEAFF.

The gene calls are TRBV5-1 and TRBJ1-1, with D possibly being TRBD1 (5 bases). The germline V gene encodes CDR1 SGHRS and CDR2 YFSETQ. V shed 0 bases and J shed 5 bases, with 14 bases lying between them. This CDR3 contains 15 residues. The CDR3 reads CASSLEMQGGTEAFF. The CDR3 DNA follows: TGCGCCAGCAGCTTGGAAATGCAGGGCGGAACTGAAGCTTTCTTT.

With respect to this clone: The junction does not match germline at one end; this may be a read error. The chain has TRBV7-7 and TRBJ2-7, with 10 positions matching TRBD2. Germline V CDR1 and CDR2: SSHAT, FNYEAQ (reference sequence). This CDR3 is 15 amino acids long. This chain's CDR3 is CASSPTSGGVYEQYF. The CDR3 DNA reads TGTGCTAGCAGCCCTACAAGCGGGGGGGTTTACGAGCAGTACTTC. The whole variable domain, filled in from reference TRBV7-7 and TRBJ2-7, reads GAGVSQSPRYKVTKRGQDVTLRCDPISSHATLYWYQQALGQGPEFLTYFNYEAQPDKSGLPSDRFSAERPEGSISTLTIQRTEQRDSAMYRCASSPTSGGVYEQYFGPGTRLTVT.

V is TRBV5-1 and J is TRBJ1-2, with D possibly TRBD1 on 6 matching bases. The V end was cut by 2 bases, the J end by 7 bases, with 12 bases between. CDR1 is SGHRS, CDR2 YFSETQ, per germline. This CDR3 is 13 amino acids long. As DNA, the CDR3 is TGCGCCAGCAGCTTTTCAGGGGCCTCTGGCTACACCTTC. It translates to CASSFSGASGYTF.

In DNA, the CDR3 is TGCAGCGGGGGGGGACTGCCCGGGGAGCTGTTTTTT. Its translation: CSGGGLPGELFF. V gene TRBV29-1 combines with J gene TRBJ2-2; 7 bases are a match to TRBD2. The length of the CDR3 is 12 residues. The ends lost 7 bases at V and 6 bases at J; junction bases unmatched: 5. Germline CDR1 is SQVTM and CDR2 is ANQGSEA.

The chain links TRBV12-5 to TRBJ2-5; 15 nucleotides match TRBD2. This CDR3 contains 17 residues. The V segment lost 1 base and the J segment 2 bases; nucleotides outside the gene matches: 2. The germline V gene encodes CDR1 LGHNT and CDR2 FRNRAP. CDR3 amino acids: CASGLDGTSGGQETQYF. The CDR3 coding sequence is TGTGCTAGTGGTTTGGACGGGACTAGCGGGGGGCAAGAGACCCAGTACTTC.

This chain links TRBV7-3 with TRBJ2-3; the D gene is possibly TRBD2 (5 bases). Germline V lookup: CDR1 SGHTA, CDR2 FQGTGA. V dropped 1 base and J dropped 4 bases, with 9 bases sitting between them. The CDR3 totals 14 residues. This CDR3 reads CASSLNGVPDTQYF. As DNA, the CDR3 is TGTGCCAGCAGCTTAAACGGGGTCCCAGATACGCAGTATTTT.

This rearrangement joins TRBV11-2 to TRBJ1-1; D not certain. CDR1 and CDR2 (germline): SGHAT, FQNNGV. V was cut by 5 bases and J by 1 base, with 8 bases left in between. The CDR3 is 13 amino acids. For the CDR3, the DNA is TGTGCCAGCAGCGCCCGAACGAACACTGAAGCTTTCTTT. The encoded protein is CASSARTNTEAFF. Together with reference TRBV11-2 and TRBJ1-1, the CDR3 gives the full variable domain: EAGVAQSPRYKIIEKRQSVAFWCNPISGHATLYWYQQILGQGPKLLIQFQNNGVVDDSQLPKDRFSAERLKGVDSTLKIQPAKLEDSAVYLCASSARTNTEAFFGQGTRLTVV.

The rearrangement uses TRBV2 and TRBJ1-5; D ambiguous. The CDR3 length is 16 residues. Germline-derived CDR1 and CDR2 are SNHLY and FYNNEI. V lost 4 bases and J 0 bases, leaving 13 bases between the germline ends. CDR3 sequence (DNA): TGTGCCAGCAGTGTGGAGGCCGTCTATAGCAATCAGCCCCAGCATTTT. Translating gives CASSVEAVYSNQPQHF. The full variable domain, completed using reference TRBV2 and TRBJ1-5, is EPEVTQTPSHQVTQMGQEVILRCVPISNHLYFYWYRQILGQKVEFLVSFYNNEISEKSEIFDDQFSVERPDGSNFTLKIRSTKLEDSAMYFCASSVEAVYSNQPQHFGDGTRLSIL.

This clone has just a few counts. The chain links TRBV5-4 to TRBJ2-3; D gene ambiguous. Trimming took off 4 bases at V and 2 bases at J, with 8 bases between the two ends. The CDR3 extends over 13 amino acids. Germline V gene data show CDR1 as SGHNT and CDR2 as YYREEE (reference sequence). As DNA, the CDR3 is TGTGCCAGCAGCGGTTCAAACACAGATACGCAGTATTTT. Translated: CASSGSNTDTQYF.

The rearrangement links TRBV7-7 to TRBJ2-5; no reliable D call. The CDR3 length is 13 residues. The V and J ends lost 5 bases and 2 bases respectively, with 9 bases between them. CDR1 is SSHAT and CDR2 is FNYEAQ in the germline V gene (reference sequence). The CDR3 loop reads CASSRGGQETQYF. CDR3 sequence (DNA): TGTGCCAGCAGCCGCGGTGGACAAGAGACCCAGTACTTC. Drawing the rest from reference TRBV7-7 and TRBJ2-5, the complete variable domain is GAGVSQSPRYKVTKRGQDVTLRCDPISSHATLYWYQQALGQGPEFLTYFNYEAQPDKSGLPSDRFSAERPEGSISTLTIQRTEQRDSAMYRCASSRGGQETQYFGPGTRLLVL.

The chain is built from TRBV6-5 and TRBJ2-1; 7 bases map to TRBD2. V trimming: 2 bases; J trimming: 3 bases; junction bases outside the gene matches: 7. Germline CDR1 MNHEY, CDR2 SVGAGI. CDR3 size: 16 residues. For the CDR3, the DNA is TGTGCCAGCAGTTACGTCCGCGGGGGAATCTACAATGAGCAGTTCTTC. Its translation: CASSYVRGGIYNEQFF.